The 29 T cell receptor beta chains below come from one sample, sequenced in a study of blood T cell repertoires in COVID-19. This table comes from immunoSEQ multiplex PCR, and its TCRdb copy is limited to in-frame clones, with some not included. The sample contains about 190,000 clones, 80% to 90% of which appear only once. Sequencing was performed on peripheral blood. The source of these receptors is a man aged 25 to 40 with active or convalescent COVID-19.

V and J are TRBV27 and TRBJ1-1, with D perhaps TRBD1 (5 bases). Germline CDR1 MNHEY, CDR2 SMNVEV (reference sequence). There are 14 residues in the CDR3. Trimming cost V 4 bases and J 5 bases, with 14 bases left between them. The CDR3 sequence is CASSSRTGGTEAFF. CDR3 nucleotides: TGTGCCAGCAGTTCCCGGACCGGGGGAACTGAAGCTTTCTTT.

V is TRBV19 and J is TRBJ1-2; D not resolved. CDR3 length: 14 residues. Trimming shortened V by 5 bases and J by 3 bases, and 13 bases separated the two germline ends. The germline V gene has CDR1 LNHDA and CDR2 SQIVND (reference sequence). This chain's CDR3 is CASSPGPRDYGYTF. CDR3 DNA: TGTGCCAGTAGTCCAGGCCCCCGTGACTATGGCTACACCTTC.

The chain employs TRBV7-2 and TRBJ2-5; 14 positions agree with TRBD2. The CDR3 extends over 15 amino acids. The trim removed 4 bases at V and 4 bases at J, leaving 2 bases unmatched. The germline V gene encodes CDR1 SGHTA and CDR2 FQGNSA. The CDR3 DNA follows: TGTGCCAGCAGCTCGGGACTAGCGGGAGCAGAGACCCAGTACTTC. The encoded protein is CASSSGLAGAETQYF.

The V call is TRBV11-2, the J call TRBJ2-4; 9 bases line up with TRBD2. The CDR3 is 16 amino acids. J was trimmed by 4 bases and V by 5 bases; bases with no gene match: 9. CDR1 is SGHAT and CDR2 is FQNNGV in the germline V gene. CDR3 in DNA: TGTGCCAGCAGCCAGGGAATAGCGGGAGTTAAAAACATTCAGTACTTC. Translating gives CASSQGIAGVKNIQYF.

V usage is TRBV18 and J usage is TRBJ1-1; 9 bases agree with TRBD1. Germline trimming cut 3 bases from V and 3 bases from J; bases unmatched to any gene: 2. Germline CDR1 is KGHSH and CDR2 is LQKENI. The CDR3 has 14 amino acids. The CDR3 reads CASSPDRGYTEAFF. In DNA form, the CDR3 reads TGTGCCAGCTCACCGGACAGGGGCTACACTGAAGCTTTCTTT.

This clone appeared a few times. This sequence joins TRBV2 and TRBJ2-1; TRBD2 matches at 9 bases. This CDR3 region has 13 residues. The V gene end was trimmed by 6 bases and the J gene end by 4 bases; junction bases not matched to a gene: 1. Germline V gene sequence: CDR1 SNHLY, CDR2 FYNNEI. CDR3 loop: CASRLAGYNEQFF. CDR3 in DNA: TGTGCCAGCAGGCTAGCGGGGTACAATGAGCAGTTCTTC.

The chain has TRBV18 and TRBJ2-1; D remains ambiguous. Germline V CDR1 and CDR2: KGHSH, LQKENI. Trimming shortened V by 4 bases and J by 0 bases, and 10 bases separated the two germline ends. The CDR3 has 15 amino acids. The CDR3 loop reads CASSRPGSSYNEQFF. As DNA, the CDR3 is TGTGCCAGCTCACGGCCAGGCAGCTCCTACAATGAGCAGTTCTTC.

The chain has TRBV6-5 and TRBJ2-2, with 7 bases matching TRBD1. This CDR3 is built from 16 residues. V gave up 4 bases and J gave up 0 bases; unmatched junction bases: 5. Germline V gene lookup returns CDR1 MNHEY and CDR2 SVGAGI. In DNA, the CDR3 is TGTGCCAGCAGTTTGGGGCAGGGGGCGAACACCGGGGAGCTGTTTTTT. This translates into CASSLGQGANTGELFF.

V usage is TRBV13 and J usage is TRBJ1-2, with 9 positions matching TRBD1. The CDR3 length is 14 residues. The germline gives CDR1 PRHDT, CDR2 FYEKMQ (reference sequence). After removal of 4 bases from V and 4 bases from J, the junction contained 4 bases not matched to a gene. This CDR3 reads CASSSWGQGYGYTF. The CDR3 DNA follows: TGTGCCAGCAGCTCGTGGGGACAGGGCTATGGCTACACCTTC.

This clone was observed a handful of times. The genes are TRBV18 and TRBJ1-2; D gene uncertain. The CDR3 extends over 12 amino acids. V lost 0 bases to trimming and J lost 7 bases, with 6 bases between them. Germline assignment: CDR1 KGHSH and CDR2 LQKENI. The CDR3 protein is CASSPPSGGYTF. The CDR3 region has the DNA TGTGCCAGCTCACCACCGTCGGGTGGCTACACCTTC.

The rearrangement joins TRBV7-9 to TRBJ1-6; 9 bases are a match to TRBD1. The CDR3 covers 14 residues. The germline gives CDR1 SEHNR, CDR2 FQNEAQ (reference sequence). The J segment lost 9 bases and the V segment lost 4 bases, leaving 4 bases of the junction unmatched. CDR3 DNA: TGTGCCAGCAGCTCGGGACAGGGAACTTCACCCCTCCACTTT. Its translation: CASSSGQGTSPLHF.

The J gene is TRBJ2-7, the V gene TRBV24-1; TRBD1 aligns across 8 bases. Germline CDR1 is KGHDR and CDR2 is SFDVKD. The CDR3 extends over 14 amino acids. The V gene end was trimmed by 8 bases and the J gene end by 6 bases; junction bases not matched to a gene: 11. The CDR3 region has the DNA TGTGCCACCATCCCGGACAGGGAATTGTGCGAGCAGTACGTC. Protein: CATIPDRELCEQYV.

This chain joins TRBV7-9 and TRBJ1-4, with D possibly matching TRBD1 (6 bases). This CDR3 has 17 residues. Germline CDR1 SEHNR, CDR2 FQNEAQ (reference sequence). The V and J ends lost 3 bases and 2 bases respectively, with 16 bases between them. CDR3 sequence reads: CASSFGGAGGTNEKLFF. The CDR3 DNA reads as TGTGCCAGCAGCTTTGGGGGGGCCGGAGGCACTAATGAAAAACTGTTTTTT.

V is TRBV19 and J is TRBJ1-2, with 11 nucleotides matching TRBD1. V shed 4 bases and J 8 bases; nucleotides not matched to a gene: 9. CDR3 length: 15 amino acids. The germline gives CDR1 LNHDA, CDR2 SQIVND (reference sequence). This chain's CDR3 is CASSKPPGQGVGYTF. CDR3 sequence (DNA): TGTGCCAGTAGTAAGCCGCCGGGACAGGGGGTAGGCTACACCTTC.

The chain employs TRBV6-2 or TRBV6-3 and TRBJ2-2, with 10 bases aligning to TRBD1. The germline V gene has CDR1 MNHEY and CDR2 SVGEGT. The CDR3 extends over 15 amino acids. V was clipped by 6 bases and J by 5 bases; unmatched bases: 6. As DNA, the CDR3 is TGTGCCAGCAGCCGACAGGGGGCCGGGACCGGGGAGCTGTTTTTT. It translates to CASSRQGAGTGELFF.

The rearrangement links TRBV30 to TRBJ2-7; D is ambiguous. The germline V and J ends were trimmed by 3 bases and 3 bases, with 15 bases remaining between them. Germline V gene data show CDR1 as GTSNPN and CDR2 as SVGIG (reference sequence). The CDR3 contains 14 residues. The CDR3, as DNA: TGTGCCTGGAGCTCGGCTAGTCGGCGCTACGAGCAGTACTTC. Amino acid sequence: CAWSSASRRYEQYF. Based on the CDR3 plus reference TRBV30 and TRBJ2-7, the full variable domain is SQTIHQWPATLVQPVGSPLSLECTVEGTSNPNLYWYRQAAGRGLQLLFYSVGIGQISSEVPQNLSASRPQDRQFILSSKKLLLSDSGFYLCAWSSASRRYEQYFGPGTRLTVT.

This clone occurred a few times. V usage is TRBV28 and J usage is TRBJ1-2, with D perhaps TRBD1 (5 bases). Trimming stripped 5 bases from V and 4 bases from J, with 11 bases between. CDR1 is MDHEN, CDR2 SYDVKM, per germline. CDR3 length equals 13 residues. Written as DNA, the CDR3 is TGTGCCAGCAGTCAGGGTAATGGCTATGGCTACACCTTC. Translated: CASSQGNGYGYTF.

This clone appeared once. The chain couples TRBV2 to TRBJ1-5, with a weak D call TRBD1 (5 bases). The V gene's germline CDR1 is SNHLY and CDR2 FYNNEI. Trimming pared 7 bases from V and 3 bases from J, leaving 10 bases between. The CDR3 totals 13 residues. CDR3 nucleotide sequence: TGTGCCAGCAATGGAGGGGTCAATCAGCCCCAGCATTTT. Translated: CASNGGVNQPQHF.

V is TRBV25-1 and J is TRBJ2-1, with a possible D match to TRBD1 (7 bases). The ends were cut back, 1 base at V and 5 bases at J, with 12 bases in the middle. CDR1 and CDR2 from the germline V gene are MGHDK and SYGVNS. CDR3 length equals 15 residues. CDR3 sequence reads: CASSEFGGGDNEQFF. In DNA, the CDR3 is TGTGCCAGCAGTGAATTCGGAGGGGGCGACAATGAGCAGTTCTTC.

The chain is built from TRBV4-3 and TRBJ2-7; 8 nucleotides align to TRBD2. Germline V gives CDR1 LGHNA, CDR2 YSLEER. This CDR3 is 15 amino acids long. V dropped 0 bases and J dropped 3; count of bases not matched to a gene: 4. Here the CDR3 DNA reads TGCGCCAGCAGCCAAGATCGGGAGGGAGGCTACGAGCAGTACTTC. This gives the protein CASSQDREGGYEQYF.

The genes are TRBV15 and TRBJ2-7; 7 bases align to TRBD2. The CDR3 length is 15 residues. V gave up 3 bases and J gave up 0 bases; unmatched junction bases: 5. Germline CDR1 and CDR2: LNHNV and YYDKDF (reference sequence). The chain's CDR3 is CATSRGVAGSYEQYV. The CDR3 coding sequence is TGTGCCACCAGCAGGGGGGTAGCGGGCTCCTACGAGCAGTACGTC.

The J gene is TRBJ2-2, the V gene TRBV7-9; TRBD2 matches 10 bases. Unmatched junction bases numbered 11, after V lost 4 bases and J lost 3 bases. The CDR3 spans 18 residues. The germline V gene has CDR1 SEHNR and CDR2 FQNEAQ (reference sequence). The chain's CDR3 is CASSSTPGTSVYTGELFF. The CDR3 DNA reads TGTGCCAGCAGCTCAACGCCGGGGACTAGCGTTTACACCGGGGAGCTGTTTTTT. Full variable domain (missing parts from reference TRBV7-9 and TRBJ2-2): DTGVSQNPRHKITKRGQNVTFRCDPISEHNRLYWYRQTLGQGPEFLTYFQNEAQLEKSRLLSDRFSAERPKGSFSTLEIQRTEQGDSAMYLCASSSTPGTSVYTGELFFGEGSRLTVL.

The V gene is TRBV2, the J gene TRBJ1-5; 9 nucleotides match TRBD1. Per germline, CDR1 SNHLY and CDR2 FYNNEI. This CDR3 has 14 residues. V gave up 6 bases and J gave up 1 base; unmatched junction bases: 1. Here the CDR3 reads CASSGQGSNQPQHF. The CDR3 bases are TGTGCCAGCAGCGGACAGGGGAGCAATCAGCCCCAGCATTTT.

V and J are TRBV6-5 and TRBJ1-2; TRBD1 aligns across 9 bases. The CDR3 runs 13 residues. The V and J ends lost 4 bases and 7 bases, in that order; junction bases with no gene match: 4. Germline-derived CDR1 and CDR2 are MNHEY and SVGAGI. This CDR3 is CASSFTGGGGYTF. As DNA, the CDR3 is TGTGCCAGCAGTTTTACAGGGGGCGGTGGCTACACCTTC.

This CDR3 is CASSPRGGETQYF. CDR3 coding DNA: TGTGCCAGTAGTCCCCGCGGAGGGGAGACCCAGTACTTC. This chain connects TRBV19 to TRBJ2-5; a weak D match, TRBD2 (6 bases). The germline gives CDR1 LNHDA, CDR2 SQIVND (reference sequence). The CDR3 is made up of 13 amino acids. Trimming stripped 5 bases from V and 5 bases from J, with 12 bases between.

This clone was observed a single time. CDR3 loop: CASGLGTGYLRGQETQYF. The CDR3 DNA is TGTGCCAGCGGGCTTGGGACAGGGTACCTAAGGGGCCAAGAGACCCAGTACTTC. The rearrangement uses TRBV21-1 and TRBJ2-5; the table's D call of TRBD1 was not tested on the DNA. TRBV21-1 represents a pseudogene. This CDR3 contains 18 residues.

In this sample, this clone turned up once. The V and J genes are TRBV5-1 and TRBJ1-1; D is ambiguous. Looked up from germline, CDR1 is SGHRS and CDR2 is YFSETQ. V lost 0 bases to trimming and J lost 4 bases, with 4 bases between them. The CDR3 has 12 amino acids. CDR3 loop: CASSLGSTEAFF. CDR3 nucleotides: TGCGCCAGCAGCTTGGGGAGCACTGAAGCTTTCTTT.

The rearrangement joins TRBV19 to TRBJ1-6; D unclear. This CDR3 contains 14 residues. V lost 4 bases and J 5 bases, leaving 9 bases between the germline ends. CDR1 and CDR2 (germline): LNHDA, SQIVND (reference sequence). This CDR3 is CASSNREDNSPLHF. CDR3 DNA sequence: TGTGCCAGTAGTAACCGGGAAGATAATTCACCCCTCCACTTT.

V is TRBV15 and J is TRBJ1-1, with 8 bases fitting TRBD1. This CDR3 spans 15 amino acids. V trimming: 1 base; J trimming: 5 bases; junction bases outside the gene matches: 6. The germline V gene encodes CDR1 LNHNV and CDR2 YYDKDF (reference sequence). CDR3 amino acids: CATSRGTGSRTEAFF. CDR3 bases: TGTGCCACCAGCAGAGGGACAGGGAGTAGGACTGAAGCTTTCTTT.